This T cell receptor beta chain was sequenced in a study of T cell clonality in common variable immunodeficiency (dated by TCRdb to the mid-2010s). General study outcomes and caveats: Healthy controls shared more TCRbeta clones with each other than CVID subjects shared among themselves (p < 0.0001). Correlations of repertoire features with clinical complications were constrained by heterogeneity among patients within the CVID cohort. CVID TCRbeta sequences were reported to have fewer deletions and N-nucleotide insertions and to lack highly modified clones with 13 or more V deletions. Even though DNA input was equal, the average per sample came to approximately 74,000 unique sequences for controls compared with 25,000 to 35,000 for CVID samples. According to the authors, finding the cause of the higher clonality in CVID would require sequencing the repertoires of T cell subpopulations. TCRbeta clonality was higher in CVID subjects than in healthy controls (t-test p = 0.018), and the increase was most characteristic of about a third of subjects.

Predominantly Caucasian heritage was noted among both the CVID patients and the healthy controls. From each donor, roughly 5 to 9 ml of heparinized peripheral whole blood was collected. Genomic DNA from adults with common variable immune deficiency (CVID) and from healthy adult controls was used for sequencing of TCRbeta CDR3 repertoires. There were approximately 22 healthy adult volunteers in the control group (about 12 female and 10 male), ranging in age from 23 to 66 years, with a mean age of roughly 35. Diluted blood was density-centrifuged over Hypaque 1077 or Ficoll-Paque to isolate peripheral blood mononuclear cells. Genomic DNA was obtained from unsorted mononuclear cells using either Qiagen column purification or a centrifugation-based method. The CDR3 has 14 amino acids, counting the end cysteine and phenylalanine. Sequencing covers 33 bases of the CDR3, shown here with the frame starting at base 1. V gives up 5 bases and J gives up 5 bases, and the segment between their germline ends measures 16 bases. The germline V gene supplies CDR1 SGHVS and CDR2 FNYEAQ.

CVID samples and control samples contributed equivalent amounts of genomic DNA as sequencing input. For every sample, a 60 bp segment covering the rearranged TCRbeta CDR3 region was amplified and then sequenced. The immunoSEQ assay, a bias-corrected multiplex PCR with high-throughput sequencing, was employed for TCRbeta amplification. Concerning the study's data processing: Every unique nucleotide sequence counted as a clone and was annotated with V, D and J genes, copy number and frequency. Sequences were labeled productive if in frame, and non-productive if out of frame or containing stop codons. Clonality was calculated from Shannon's entropy as previously described. Mean CDR3 Kyte-Doolittle hydropathy was derived from the predicted amino acid sequences of productive clones. Scaled V gene usage was hierarchically clustered using Manhattan distance and complete linkage with the R hclust function. Sharing of clones by CDR3 amino acid sequence was evaluated through resampling of 12 repertoires per group over 100 rounds. The repertoires were searched for 60 to 75 published EBV-specific TCRbeta sequences and 200 to 300 published CMV-specific TCRbeta sequences. A couple of CVID samples yielding fewer than 10,000 sequences were excluded from analysis, leaving 42 CVID repertoires. In TCRdb, the immuneACCESS table is reduced to in-frame sequences with V and J assigned. These tables do not hold every clone; where another copy was compared, an unresolved V gene accounts for under half, and the others remain unexplained. For V, J and clone size, that table is used; D and trimming come from the DNA. For this sample the table reports some 50,000 clones, with no clone seen just once. Roughly 6% of the sample is taken by the ten largest.

The sample holds a few counts of this clone. No antigen is known for it. The read comes to an end 3 residues before the CDR3 does, leaving the germline J gene to fill in the end. The sample contains more than one DNA sequence encoding this CDR3. Sequencing was carried out using peripheral blood mononuclear cells. In this chain, TRBV7-6 is recombined with TRBJ2-7, and possibly TRBD2, on 5 matching bases. This TCR came from a person aged 18-70 years in good health. The CDR3 region has the sequence CASSTRAGQDEQYF. The sequenced part of the CDR3 DNA is TGTGCCAGCAGCACCCGGGCGGGTCAGGACGAG.